Below are 13 T cell receptor beta chains sequenced from a single sample in a study of T cell clonality in common variable immunodeficiency. Produced via immunoSEQ multiplex PCR; TCRdb's table is partial and in-frame only. Singletons are absent from the sample, which has approximately 34,000 clones. Sequencing input: peripheral blood mononuclear cells. These receptors were collected from a person aged 18 to 70 in good health.

With regard to this clone: The CDR3 end is not reached by the read, which stops 3 residues before it; the germline J gene fills it in. The chain joins TRBV5-1 to TRBJ1-2; D ambiguous. Germline assignment: CDR1 SGHRS and CDR2 YFSETQ. The CDR3 sequence is 13 residues long. V was clipped by 0 bases and J by 4 bases, with 7 bases between them. This CDR3 reads CASSLGPSYGYTF. The part of the CDR3 DNA that was read is TGCGCCAGCAGCTTGGGGCCGAGCTATGGC.

This clone was observed a few times. The CDR3 end lies 3 residues beyond the end of the read and is filled in from the germline J gene. The sample carries other DNA sequences with the same CDR3. J is TRBJ2-2 and V is TRBV18; TRBD1 aligns across 8 bases. CDR3 size: 15 residues. Looked up from germline, CDR1 is KGHSH and CDR2 is LQKENI. The covered CDR3 bases are TGTGCCAGCTCACCATCCGGGACAGGAGGGGAAAAG. This encodes CASSPSGTGGEK. The CDR3, in full, reads CASSPSGTGGEKLFF. Drawing the rest from reference TRBV18 and TRBJ2-2, the complete variable domain is NAGVMQNPRHLVRRRGQEARLRCSPMKGHSHVYWYRQLPEEGLKFMVYLQKENIIDESGMPKERFSAEFPKEGPSILRIQQVVRGDSAAYFCASSPSGTGGEKLFFGEGSRLTVL.

The sample holds many counts of this clone. The read is 3 residues too short to cover the CDR3 end, so that end is filled in from the germline J gene. This chain links TRBV18 with TRBJ2-7; perhaps TRBD1 as D (6 bases). Germline assignment: CDR1 KGHSH and CDR2 LQKENI. The CDR3 consists of 15 residues. The V gene lost 0 bases and the J gene lost 3 bases, with 12 bases spanning the gap. CDR3 DNA, as far as it was read: TGTGCCAGCTCACCACCGAACGGCAGGGGCTACGAG. Amino acid sequence: CASSPPNGRGYE. The whole CDR3 sequence reads CASSPPNGRGYEQYF.

This clone was detected a few times. Sequencing ends 3 residues short of the CDR3 end; the germline J gene provides the rest. The chain is built from TRBV25-1 and TRBJ2-5, with D possibly being TRBD1 (5 bases). The V end lost 1 base, the J end lost 1 base, and 10 bases lay between the germline ends. The CDR3 runs 15 residues. From germline, CDR1 is MGHDK and CDR2 SYGVNS. The part of the CDR3 DNA that was read is TGTGCCAGCAGTGAATGGAAAACAGGCCAAGAGACC. Protein: CASSEWKTGQET. The whole CDR3 is CASSEWKTGQETQYF.

This clone was seen repeatedly, ten times or more. The CDR3 goes on 3 residues after the read ends, and that part is filled in from the germline J gene. The chain uses TRBV6-1 and TRBJ2-3; 8 nucleotides agree with TRBD1. Unmatched junction bases numbered 2, after V lost 4 bases and J lost 2 bases. The V gene's germline CDR1 is MNHNS and CDR2 SASEGT. This CDR3 region has 14 residues. The CDR3 sequence is CASSGTGNTDTQYF. CDR3 DNA, as far as it was read: TGTGCCAGCAGTGGGACAGGGAACACAGATACG.

This clone was observed a few times. From the germline J gene comes the end of the CDR3, since the read stops 3 residues before it. The chain carries TRBV5-1 and TRBJ2-7; D may be TRBD1 (5 bases). This CDR3 is 17 amino acids long. Germline V CDR1 and CDR2: SGHRS, YFSETQ. V gave up 5 bases and J gave up 3 bases, with 24 bases separating them. CDR3 region: CASSSSPYRYMDYEQYF. The sequenced part of the CDR3 DNA is TGCGCCAGCAGTTCCTCCCCCTACAGGTATATGGACTACGAG.

Turning to this clone: The DNA ends 3 residues before the CDR3 does, and the rest of the CDR3 is filled in from the germline J gene. The rearrangement uses TRBV18 and TRBJ2-2; the match to TRBD2 covers 9 bases. Germline V lookup: CDR1 KGHSH, CDR2 LQKENI. CDR3 size: 15 residues. CDR3 loop: CASSPAGGINEKLFF. The covered CDR3 bases are TGTGCCAGCTCACCAGCGGGGGGGATTAATGAAAAG.

This clone was seen repeatedly, ten times or more. CDR3 bases read: TGCAGTGCTAGAGTGTCGGGACTGAAGGATAGTGAG. Protein: CSARVSGLKDSE. The entire CDR3 sequence reads CSARVSGLKDSEQFF. The gene calls are TRBV20-1 and TRBJ2-1; a weak D match, TRBD2 (6 bases). The read terminates 3 residues before the CDR3 end, so the remaining end is supplied by the germline J gene. In germline, CDR1 is DFQATT, CDR2 SNEGSKA (reference sequence). The CDR3 extends over 15 amino acids. Trimming cost V 1 base and J 9 bases, with 19 bases left between them.

This clone has ten or more counts. Read data end 3 residues before the CDR3 end; the end is taken from the germline J gene. V is TRBV20-1 and J is TRBJ2-4; the D gene is possibly TRBD1 (6 bases). Looked up from germline, CDR1 is DFQATT and CDR2 is SNEGSKA (reference sequence). This CDR3 contains 14 residues. Trimming took off 2 bases at V and 3 bases at J, with 11 bases between the two ends. CDR3 protein: CSARTGRVKNIQYF. Partial CDR3 DNA: TGCAGTGCTAGAACAGGGCGGGTCAAAAACATT.

This clone appeared many times. The DNA ends 3 residues before the CDR3 does, and the rest of the CDR3 is filled in from the germline J gene. The chain links TRBV20-1 to TRBJ2-3, with 11 bases identical to TRBD2. In germline, CDR1 is DFQATT, CDR2 SNEGSKA (reference sequence). The CDR3 is made up of 17 amino acids. The CDR3 sequence is CSARPGLAVLSGETQYF. The part of the CDR3 DNA that was read is TGCAGTGCTAGACCGGGACTAGCGGTCCTGTCGGGGGAGACG.

Of note for this clone: A much larger clone lies a single base off, so this may be a read error. Read coverage stops 3 residues before the CDR3 terminus; the germline J gene supplies the remainder. The chain couples TRBV18 to TRBJ2-1, with 11 bases matching TRBD2. Germline values: CDR1 KGHSH, CDR2 LQKENI. There are 17 residues in the CDR3. The J segment lost 6 bases and the V segment lost 2 bases, leaving 9 bases of the junction unmatched. The CDR3 sequence is CASSPNLSGRASNEQFF. Incomplete CDR3 DNA: TGTGCCAGCTCACCAAATCTTAGCGGGAGGGCCAGCAATGAG.

The table lists this clone with a few counts. The sequence runs out 3 residues before the end of the CDR3; the remainder is reconstructed from the germline J gene. The genes are TRBV6-2 or TRBV6-3 and TRBJ2-2; 13 positions agree with TRBD2. Germline V gene sequence: CDR1 MNHEY, CDR2 SVGEGT. After removal of 6 bases from V and 7 bases from J, the junction contained 8 bases not matched to a gene. The CDR3 length is 16 residues. The chain's CDR3 is CASSSGLAGDYGELFF. Incomplete CDR3 DNA: TGTGCCAGCAGCTCCGGACTAGCGGGAGACTACGGGGAG.

This clone came up many times. The read halts 3 residues ahead of the CDR3 end, with the missing end drawn from the germline J gene. This chain joins TRBV5-1 and TRBJ1-6; TRBD1 matches at 8 bases. Trimming removed 4 bases from V and 7 bases from J; junction bases left unmatched: 7. CDR3 length: 15 residues. CDR1 SGHRS and CDR2 YFSETQ come from the germline V gene. CDR3 bases read: TGCGCCAGCAGCGAAATGGACAGGGTGAATTCACCC. The encoded protein is CASSEMDRVNSP. In full, the CDR3 is CASSEMDRVNSPLHF.